This TCR beta chain was recovered during a study of vaccination and CD4 T cells after COVID-19. A word on this clonotype: Its antigen is not known.

Noted treatment: approximately 11-day PBMC culture with coronavirus spike peptide pools or control peptides (ViraFEST assay). CDR3 size: 15 residues. Per the germline V gene, CDR1 is SGHTA and CDR2 is FQGNSA. Deletions cut 4 bases from V and 4 bases from J, with 14 bases between. Sequencing of DNA taken from cultured CD4+ T cells relied on the Oncomine TCR Beta short-read assay. TCRdb re-called the PCR reads through MiXCR, storing one row per CDR3 protein. The sample comprises around 16,000 distinct CDR3 sequences, about 56% of which are singletons, and nearly 7.5% rests with the top ten. The chain joins TRBV7-2 to TRBJ1-5; a weak D match, TRBD1 (6 bases). The specimen was CD4+ T cells from blood, cultured in vitro. This sequence was found in a human donor who had recovered from COVID-19. CDR3 loop: CASSSGTRENQPQHF. The CDR3 nucleotides are TGTGCCAGCAGCTCCGGGACAAGGGAAAATCAGCCCCAGCATTTT.